This T cell receptor (beta chain) appears in the sequencing data of a study of T cells expressing NK-cell markers. No DNA is given; TCRdb re-called the 5' RACE reads and lists each CDR3 protein once. In all, the sample yields about 390,000 distinct CDR3 sequences. Sequencing was carried out using blood T cells: a sorted CD56 or NKG2C T cell subset, CD4+ or CD8+ T cells, or bulk PBMC T cells (not recorded which). This clonotype was obtained from a woman aged 50 to 65 in good health.

The CDR3 reads CASSRGGLGNTGELFF. This chain joins TRBV4-1 and TRBJ2-2. The CDR3 sequence is 16 residues long. Germline values: CDR1 MGHRA, CDR2 YSYEKL.